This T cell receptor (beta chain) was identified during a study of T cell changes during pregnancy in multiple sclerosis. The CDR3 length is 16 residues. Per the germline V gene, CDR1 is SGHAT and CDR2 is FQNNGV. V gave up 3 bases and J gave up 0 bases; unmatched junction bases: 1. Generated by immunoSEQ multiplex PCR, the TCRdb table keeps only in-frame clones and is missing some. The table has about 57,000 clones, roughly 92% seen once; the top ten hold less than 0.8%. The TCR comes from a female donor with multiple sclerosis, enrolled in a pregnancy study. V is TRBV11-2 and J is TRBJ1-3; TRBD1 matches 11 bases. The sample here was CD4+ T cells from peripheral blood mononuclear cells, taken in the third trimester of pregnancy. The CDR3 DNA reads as TGTGCCAGCAGCTTCGGACAGGGGGCCTCTGGAAACACCATATATTTT. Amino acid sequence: CASSFGQGASGNTIYF.